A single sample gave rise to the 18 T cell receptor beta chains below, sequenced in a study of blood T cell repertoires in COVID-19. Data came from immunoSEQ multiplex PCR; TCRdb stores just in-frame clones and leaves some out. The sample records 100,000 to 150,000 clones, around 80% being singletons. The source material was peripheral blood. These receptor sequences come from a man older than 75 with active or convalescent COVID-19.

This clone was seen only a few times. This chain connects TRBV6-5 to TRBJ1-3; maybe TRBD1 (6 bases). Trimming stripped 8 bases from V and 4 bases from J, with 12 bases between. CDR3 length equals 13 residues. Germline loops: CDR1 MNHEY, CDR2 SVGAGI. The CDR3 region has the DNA TGTGCCAGCGCAGGGGCAAACGGAAACACCATATATTTT. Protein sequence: CASAGANGNTIYF.

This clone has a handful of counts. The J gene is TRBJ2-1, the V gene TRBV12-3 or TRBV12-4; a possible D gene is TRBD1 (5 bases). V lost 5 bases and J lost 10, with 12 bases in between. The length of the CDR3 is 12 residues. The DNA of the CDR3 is TGTGCCAGCAGTGGGGCCGGTCTGGAGCAGTTCTTC. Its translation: CASSGAGLEQFF.

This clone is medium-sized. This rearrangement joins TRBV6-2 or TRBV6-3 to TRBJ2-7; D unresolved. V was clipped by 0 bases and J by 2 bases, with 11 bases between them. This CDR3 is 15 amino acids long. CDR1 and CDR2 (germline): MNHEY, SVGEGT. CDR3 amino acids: CASSYSDGAPYEQYF. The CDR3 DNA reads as TGTGCCAGCAGTTACTCGGATGGAGCTCCCTACGAGCAGTACTTC.

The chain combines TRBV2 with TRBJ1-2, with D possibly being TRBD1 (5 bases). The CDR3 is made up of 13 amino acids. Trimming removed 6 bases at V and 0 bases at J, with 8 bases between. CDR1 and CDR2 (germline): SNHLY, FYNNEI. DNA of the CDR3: TGTGCCAGCAGGGTGACAGCTAACTATGGCTACACCTTC. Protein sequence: CASRVTANYGYTF.

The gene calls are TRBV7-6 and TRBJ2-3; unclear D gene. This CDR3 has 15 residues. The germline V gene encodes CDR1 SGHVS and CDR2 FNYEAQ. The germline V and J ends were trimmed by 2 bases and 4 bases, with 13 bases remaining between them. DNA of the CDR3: TGTGCCAGCAGCTTACCCAGTAGCCGGCCAGATACGCAGTATTTT. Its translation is CASSLPSSRPDTQYF.

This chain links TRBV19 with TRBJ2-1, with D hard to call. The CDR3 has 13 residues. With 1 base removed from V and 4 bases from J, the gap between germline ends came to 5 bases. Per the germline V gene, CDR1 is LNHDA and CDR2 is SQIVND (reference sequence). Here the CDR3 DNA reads TGTGCCAGTAGTATAGCGAGTTACAATGAGCAGTTCTTC. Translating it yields CASSIASYNEQFF.

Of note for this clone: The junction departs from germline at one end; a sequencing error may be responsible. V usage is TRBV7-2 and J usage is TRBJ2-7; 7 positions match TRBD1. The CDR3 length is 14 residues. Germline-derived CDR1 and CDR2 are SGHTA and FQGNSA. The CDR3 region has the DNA TGTGCCAGCAGCTTAGGCTACTCCCGGGACAGTAAAGACTTC. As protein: CASSLGYSRDSKDF.

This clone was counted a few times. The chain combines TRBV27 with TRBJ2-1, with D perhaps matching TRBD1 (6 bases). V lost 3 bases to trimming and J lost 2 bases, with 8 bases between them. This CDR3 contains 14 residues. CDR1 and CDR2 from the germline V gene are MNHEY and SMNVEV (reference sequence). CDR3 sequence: CASSFRGTYNEQFF. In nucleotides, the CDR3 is TGTGCCAGCAGTTTTAGGGGGACCTACAATGAGCAGTTCTTC.

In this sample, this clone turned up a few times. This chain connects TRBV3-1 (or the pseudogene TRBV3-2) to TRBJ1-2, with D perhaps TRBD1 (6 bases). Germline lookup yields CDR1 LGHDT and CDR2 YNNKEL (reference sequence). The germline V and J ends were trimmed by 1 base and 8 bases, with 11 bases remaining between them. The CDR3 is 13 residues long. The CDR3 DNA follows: TGTGCCAGCAGCCAAGTGGGCAGGGGAGGCTACACCTTC. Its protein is CASSQVGRGGYTF.

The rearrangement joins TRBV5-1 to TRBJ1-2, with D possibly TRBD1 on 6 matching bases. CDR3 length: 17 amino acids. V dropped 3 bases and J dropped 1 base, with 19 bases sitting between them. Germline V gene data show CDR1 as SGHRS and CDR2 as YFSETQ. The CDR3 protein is CASSSPPTGHLNYGYTF. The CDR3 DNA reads TGCGCCAGCAGCTCCCCACCTACAGGGCACCTTAACTATGGCTACACCTTC.

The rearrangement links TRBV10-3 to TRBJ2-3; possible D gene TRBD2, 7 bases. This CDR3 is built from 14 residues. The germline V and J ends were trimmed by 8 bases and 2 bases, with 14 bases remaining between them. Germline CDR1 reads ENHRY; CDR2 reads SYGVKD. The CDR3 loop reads CAIGGAGYTDTQYF. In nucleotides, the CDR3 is TGTGCCATCGGGGGGGCCGGCTACACAGATACGCAGTATTTT.

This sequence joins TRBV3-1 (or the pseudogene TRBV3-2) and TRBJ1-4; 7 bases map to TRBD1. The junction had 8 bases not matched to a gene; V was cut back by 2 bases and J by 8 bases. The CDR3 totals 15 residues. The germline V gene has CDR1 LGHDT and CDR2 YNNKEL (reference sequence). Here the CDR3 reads CASSQFRQGGEKLFF. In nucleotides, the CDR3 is TGTGCCAGCAGCCAATTTCGTCAGGGGGGCGAAAAACTGTTTTTT.

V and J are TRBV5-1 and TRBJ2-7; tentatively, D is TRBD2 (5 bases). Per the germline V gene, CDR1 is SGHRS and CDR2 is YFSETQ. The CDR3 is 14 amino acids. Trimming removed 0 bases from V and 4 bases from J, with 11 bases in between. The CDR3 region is CASSLELAPYEQYF. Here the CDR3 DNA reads TGCGCCAGCAGCTTGGAGCTAGCCCCTTACGAGCAGTACTTC.

CDR3 coding DNA: TGTGCCAGCAGTTTCCGCCCAGGCTCCTACAATGAGCAGTTCTTC. Its translation: CASSFRPGSYNEQFF. This chain uses TRBV6-2 or TRBV6-3 with TRBJ2-1; D is undetermined. Trimming took 4 bases from V and 0 from J, leaving 10 bases between them. Germline CDR1 MNHEY, CDR2 SVGEGT. The CDR3 runs 15 residues.

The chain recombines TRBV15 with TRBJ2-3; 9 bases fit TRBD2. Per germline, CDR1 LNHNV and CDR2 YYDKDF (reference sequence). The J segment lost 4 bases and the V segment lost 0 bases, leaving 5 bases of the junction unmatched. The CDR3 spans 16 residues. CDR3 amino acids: CATSRDFSGGPDTQYF. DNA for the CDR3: TGTGCCACCAGCAGAGATTTCAGCGGGGGGCCAGATACGCAGTATTTT.

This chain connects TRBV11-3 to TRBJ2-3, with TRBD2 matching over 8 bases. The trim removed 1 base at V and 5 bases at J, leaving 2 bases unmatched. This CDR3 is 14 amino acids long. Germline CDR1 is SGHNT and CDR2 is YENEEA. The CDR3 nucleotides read TGTGCCAGCAGCTTAGGTGCGGGGGGAGATACGCAGTATTTT. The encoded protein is CASSLGAGGDTQYF.

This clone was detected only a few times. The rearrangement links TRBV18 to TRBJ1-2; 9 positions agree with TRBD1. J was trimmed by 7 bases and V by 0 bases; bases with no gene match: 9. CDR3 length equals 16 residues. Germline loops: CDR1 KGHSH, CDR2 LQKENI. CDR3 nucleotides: TGTGCCAGCTCACCACCGGCACAGGGGGCTTTAGGTGGCTACACCTTC. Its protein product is CASSPPAQGALGGYTF. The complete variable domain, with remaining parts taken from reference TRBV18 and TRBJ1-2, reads NAGVMQNPRHLVRRRGQEARLRCSPMKGHSHVYWYRQLPEEGLKFMVYLQKENIIDESGMPKERFSAEFPKEGPSILRIQQVVRGDSAAYFCASSPPAQGALGGYTFGSGTRLTVV.

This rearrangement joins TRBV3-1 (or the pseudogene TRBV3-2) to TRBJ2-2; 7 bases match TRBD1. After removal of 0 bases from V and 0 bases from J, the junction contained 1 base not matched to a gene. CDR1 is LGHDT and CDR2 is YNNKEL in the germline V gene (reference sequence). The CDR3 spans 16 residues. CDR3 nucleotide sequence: TGTGCCAGCAGCCAAGATGACAGGGCGAACACCGGGGAGCTGTTTTTT. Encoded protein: CASSQDDRANTGELFF.